A single sample is the source of the 26 T cell receptor beta chains below, sequenced in a study of cytotoxic CD8 clonotypes in ibrutinib-treated CLL (dated by TCRdb to the early 2020s). Library preparation used the immunoSEQ multiplex PCR assay. As stored in TCRdb, this immuneACCESS dataset retains in-frame rearrangements with V and J assigned. A fraction of the clones does not appear; measured against another copy, unresolved V genes explain less than half of the discrepancy, and the remainder lacks a known reason. This sample has more than 85,000 clones in its table, and roughly 80% of those were observed once. Around 30% of the sample lies in the top ten. Reading the label with the study, this specimen's time point is: 12 months on ibrutinib. The sequences come from PBMCs, collected after 12 months of ibrutinib treatment. Receptors were obtained from a human donor with chronic lymphocytic leukemia.

This clone turned up a few times. The rearrangement links TRBV21-1 to TRBJ2-6; the table names TRBD1, a call not compared with the DNA. TRBV21-1 corresponds to a pseudogene. The CDR3 contains 18 residues. CDR3 sequence (DNA): TGTGCCAGCAGCTCCCCCCTAGGACAGCCTAATGGGGCCAACGTCCTGACTTTC. It is translated as CASSSPLGQPNGANVLTF.

There are a few counts of this clone. The chain links TRBV21-1 to TRBJ2-6; TRBD1 reflects the table's D call only, with no check against the DNA. TRBV21-1 is marked as a pseudogene. CDR3 length: 14 residues. The CDR3 bases are TGTGCCAGCAAGCAGGGATCTGGGGCCAACGTCCTGACTTTC. Translating it yields CASKQGSGANVLTF.

The chain has TRBV28 and TRBJ2-3; TRBD2 aligns across 11 bases. J lost 0 bases, V lost 6 bases, and 8 bases had no gene match. CDR1 MDHEN and CDR2 SYDVKM come from the germline V gene. The CDR3 sequence is 17 residues long. The CDR3 nucleotides read TGTGCCAGCAGGACCCCCACTAGCGGGGGTAGCACAGATACGCAGTATTTT. This gives the protein CASRTPTSGGSTDTQYF.

V is TRBV5-1 and J is TRBJ2-3, with D possibly TRBD1 on 7 matching bases. With 0 bases removed from V and 0 bases from J, the gap between germline ends came to 14 bases. This CDR3 is built from 17 residues. The germline gives CDR1 SGHRS, CDR2 YFSETQ. The CDR3 loop reads CASSLVPQGTSTDTQYF. In nucleotides, the CDR3 is TGCGCCAGCAGCTTGGTACCACAGGGGACTAGCACAGATACGCAGTATTTT.

The rearrangement uses TRBV7-2 and TRBJ1-4, with 9 nucleotides matching TRBD1. J was trimmed by 7 bases and V by 4 bases; bases with no gene match: 10. Germline CDR1 SGHTA, CDR2 FQGNSA. The CDR3 extends over 16 amino acids. In nucleotides, the CDR3 is TGTGCCAGCAGCTCCGACCGGACAGGGGAGGGTGAAAAACTGTTTTTT. It is translated as CASSSDRTGEGEKLFF.

The rearrangement links TRBV10-2 to TRBJ2-3, with D possibly being TRBD1 or TRBD2 (5 bases each). Germline lookup yields CDR1 WSHSY and CDR2 SAAADI. The length of the CDR3 is 15 residues. The V and J ends lost 2 bases and 2 bases respectively, with 11 bases between them. CDR3 nucleotide sequence: TGCGCCAGCAGTGAGATGAGGGGAACCACAGATACGCAGTATTTT. This sequence encodes CASSEMRGTTDTQYF.

The chain combines TRBV5-1 with TRBJ1-6, with D uncertain. Trimming pared 3 bases from V and 6 bases from J, leaving 7 bases between. The V gene's germline CDR1 is SGHRS and CDR2 YFSETQ. This CDR3 comprises 13 residues. The CDR3 region is CASSSEGNSPLHF. The CDR3 DNA reads as TGCGCCAGCAGCTCTGAGGGTAATTCACCCCTCCACTTT.

V usage is TRBV7-9 and J usage is TRBJ2-2, with D possibly being TRBD1 or TRBD2 (5 bases each). Germline V gives CDR1 SEHNR, CDR2 FQNEAQ (reference sequence). The ends were cut back, 6 bases at V and 3 bases at J, with 8 bases in the middle. CDR3 size: 13 residues. The CDR3 is CASRVGDTGELFF. In DNA, the CDR3 is TGTGCCAGCAGAGTGGGGGACACCGGGGAGCTGTTTTTT.

In this sample, this clone turned up once. The rearrangement links TRBV27 to TRBJ2-7, with D perhaps matching TRBD1 (5 bases). Trimming took off 5 bases at V and 5 bases at J, with 13 bases between the two ends. The germline CDR1 and CDR2 sequences are MNHEY and SMNVEV (reference sequence). The CDR3 length is 13 residues. The CDR3, as DNA: TGTGCCAGCAGTCGCAGGGTGGCGAACGAGCAGTACTTC. It specifies CASSRRVANEQYF.

This chain uses TRBV6-1 with TRBJ1-6; unclear D gene. V lost 5 bases, J lost 14 bases, and 4 bases lay in between. CDR1 and CDR2 (germline): MNHNS, SASEGT. The CDR3 has 9 amino acids. CDR3 coding DNA: TGTGCCAGCAGTTCCTCCCTCCACTTT. Protein product: CASSSSLHF.

The chain has TRBV18 and TRBJ1-5; D is ambiguous. CDR1 and CDR2 from the germline V gene are KGHSH and LQKENI. CDR3 length: 16 residues. Trimming shortened V by 0 bases and J by 2 bases, and 11 bases separated the two germline ends. The DNA for the CDR3 is TGTGCCAGCTCACCACCGGGCGGTTGGGGCAATCAGCCCCAGCATTTT. Protein product: CASSPPGGWGNQPQHF.

This chain joins TRBV6-1 and TRBJ2-2; 8 bases are shared with TRBD1. V lost 4 bases to trimming and J lost 4 bases; unmatched junction nucleotides: 5. The CDR3 contains 15 residues. Germline loops: CDR1 MNHNS, CDR2 SASEGT. The CDR3 loop reads CASSANRGSTGELFF. The CDR3 nucleotides read TGTGCCAGCAGTGCAAACAGGGGGAGCACCGGGGAGCTGTTTTTT.

The J gene is TRBJ1-2, the V gene TRBV7-2, with D unresolved. Germline V gene lookup returns CDR1 SGHTA and CDR2 FQGNSA. V shed 5 bases and J shed 3 bases, with 13 bases lying between them. This CDR3 spans 14 amino acids. CDR3 bases: TGTGCCAGCAGCAACTCCTTCGGGGACTATGGCTACACCTTC. It specifies CASSNSFGDYGYTF.

The J gene is TRBJ2-1, the V gene TRBV5-1; the D gene is possibly TRBD1 (6 bases). The CDR3 contains 16 residues. V gave up 0 bases and J gave up 12 bases, with 22 bases separating them. Germline values: CDR1 SGHRS, CDR2 YFSETQ. The CDR3 sequence: CASSLATGHGVRGQFF. Written as DNA, the CDR3 is TGCGCCAGCAGCTTGGCGACAGGTCATGGGGTGCGCGGGCAGTTCTTC.

This clone was detected only once. This chain connects TRBV27 to TRBJ1-1, with D uncertain. Between the trimmed V and J ends, which lost 7 bases and 11 bases, there was a span of 8 bases. Germline lookup yields CDR1 MNHEY and CDR2 SMNVEV (reference sequence). CDR3 length: 9 amino acids. The CDR3 loop is CASNNWAFF. The CDR3 DNA reads as TGTGCCAGCAACAACTGGGCTTTCTTT.

This clone appeared a few times. The chain is built from TRBV28 and TRBJ2-7, with D tentatively TRBD1 (5 bases). The CDR3 length is 12 residues. Germline assignment: CDR1 MDHEN and CDR2 SYDVKM. Trimming took off 4 bases at V and 10 bases at J, with 14 bases between the two ends. The CDR3 loop is CASSSRTKGQYF. As DNA, the CDR3 is TGTGCCAGCAGTTCCCGGACAAAGGGTCAGTACTTC.

V usage is TRBV7-9 and J usage is TRBJ2-5; a weak D match, TRBD1 (5 bases). V shed 6 bases and J shed 0 bases, with 14 bases lying between them. Germline V gives CDR1 SEHNR, CDR2 FQNEAQ (reference sequence). CDR3 size: 15 residues. The CDR3 sequence is CASRGQTEYQETQYF. The CDR3 nucleotides are TGTGCCAGCAGGGGGCAGACCGAGTACCAAGAGACCCAGTACTTC. Full variable domain (rest looked up from reference TRBV7-9 and TRBJ2-5): DTGVSQNPRHKITKRGQNVTFRCDPISEHNRLYWYRQTLGQGPEFLTYFQNEAQLEKSRLLSDRFSAERPKGSFSTLEIQRTEQGDSAMYLCASRGQTEYQETQYFGPGTRLLVL.

J is TRBJ2-3 and V is TRBV7-9; D is unclear. Germline V lookup: CDR1 SEHNR, CDR2 FQNEAQ (reference sequence). The CDR3 loop spans 13 amino acids. Trimming shortened V by 1 base and J by 9 bases, and 11 bases separated the two germline ends. The CDR3 DNA reads TGTGCCAGCAGCTTAGGAGAATTTACGACGCAGTATTTT. Translating it yields CASSLGEFTTQYF.

V is TRBV2 and J is TRBJ2-5; D is unresolved. Germline assignment: CDR1 SNHLY and CDR2 FYNNEI. This CDR3 contains 11 residues. V gave up 8 bases and J gave up 4 bases, with 8 bases separating them. DNA for the CDR3: TGTGCCAGCGAGTTTTCAGAGACCCAGTACTTC. This sequence encodes CASEFSETQYF.

This chain links TRBV4-1 with TRBJ2-1, with 10 positions matching TRBD2. In germline, CDR1 is MGHRA, CDR2 YSYEKL. V gave up 3 bases and J gave up 7 bases; unmatched junction bases: 6. This CDR3 region has 15 residues. The CDR3 loop reads CASSHGSGGLNEQFF. The CDR3 DNA reads as TGCGCCAGCAGCCACGGTAGCGGGGGGCTAAATGAGCAGTTCTTC.

This chain uses TRBV5-1 with TRBJ1-2; tentative D call: TRBD1 (6 bases). The CDR3 spans 16 residues. The V end lost 0 bases, the J end lost 8 bases, and 20 bases lay between the germline ends. Germline V gene lookup returns CDR1 SGHRS and CDR2 YFSETQ. This CDR3 reads CASSLGDKQGNWGYTF. The CDR3 DNA is TGCGCCAGCAGCTTGGGGGACAAACAGGGAAATTGGGGCTACACCTTC.

The rearrangement links TRBV5-1 to TRBJ2-3; TRBD2 is a possible D gene (6 bases). Trimming stripped 4 bases from V and 4 bases from J, with 10 bases between. There are 13 residues in the CDR3. The germline V gene has CDR1 SGHRS and CDR2 YFSETQ. The CDR3 DNA reads as TGCGCCAGCAGCGGGGAGGTGGCAGATACGCAGTATTTT. It encodes CASSGEVADTQYF.

The chain carries TRBV15 and TRBJ2-6, with D unclear. The CDR3 has 18 residues. Germline values: CDR1 LNHNV, CDR2 YYDKDF (reference sequence). V was trimmed by 1 base and J by 0 bases, leaving 13 bases between them. The CDR3 sequence is CATSRVYSTVSGANVLTF. As DNA, the CDR3 is TGTGCCACCAGCAGAGTTTACTCGACTGTCTCTGGGGCCAACGTCCTGACTTTC.

This clone appeared once. The rearrangement links TRBV6-5 to TRBJ1-1; no clear D gene. The CDR3 contains 15 residues. The V gene's germline CDR1 is MNHEY and CDR2 SVGAGI. Deletions cut 5 bases from V and 5 bases from J, with 18 bases between. The CDR3, as DNA: TGTGCCAGCAGTCGGGCTGTGGAGGTGGGGACTGAAGCTTTCTTT. It is translated as CASSRAVEVGTEAFF.

V gene TRBV7-3 combines with J gene TRBJ2-1; 8 bases match TRBD1. Germline CDR1 and CDR2: SGHTA and FQGTGA. Trimming at V came to 3 bases and at J to 6 bases, leaving 7 bases not matched to a gene. The CDR3 sequence is 15 residues long. CDR3: CASSLQGAESNEQFF. The CDR3 DNA sequence: TGTGCCAGCAGCTTGCAGGGGGCAGAAAGCAATGAGCAGTTCTTC.

The chain combines TRBV11-1 with TRBJ2-6; 9 bases align to TRBD1. Germline CDR1 reads SGHAT; CDR2 reads FQDESV (reference sequence). This CDR3 spans 18 amino acids. With 7 bases clipped from V and 2 bases from J, the junction kept 12 bases outside the gene matches. CDR3 sequence: CASTRPGQGVPGANVLTF. The CDR3 nucleotides are TGTGCCAGCACCCGACCGGGACAGGGTGTACCTGGGGCCAACGTCCTGACTTTC.